This is a list of T cell receptor beta chains from one sample in a study of cytomegalovirus exposure and HLA in healthy donors. The repertoire was sequenced with immunoSEQ multiplex PCR; TCRdb's copy has only in-frame clones and lacks some. The data contain around 96,000 clones, around 82% of them singletons. Input material: PBMCs. The receptors stem from a man younger than 35 in good health and CMV-seronegative. CDR3s include the opening cysteine and the closing phenylalanine or tryptophan. The order of the fields is J gene, V gene, D gene, clone size, CDR3 protein, CDR3 DNA. D genes are given only for firm matches. Size is omitted from some rows. Given values are once, few, many or a class for expanded clones.

TRBJ2-7 | TRBV7-2 | TRBD1 | - | CASSRRDRGSYEQYF | TGTGCCAGCAGCCGCCGGGACAGGGGATCCTACGAGCAGTACTTC
TRBJ2-3 | TRBV9 | - | few | CASSGDTGYDTQYF | TGTGCCAGCAGCGGAGATACAGGGTACGATACGCAGTATTTT
TRBJ1-2 | TRBV5-5 | TRBD1 | few | CASPTGIPTGLIPYGYTF | TGTGCCAGCCCCACCGGAATACCGACAGGGTTAATCCCGTATGGCTACACCTTC
TRBJ2-1 | TRBV9 | TRBD1 | - | CASSQAGTGSYNEQFF | TGTGCCAGCAGTCAAGCCGGGACAGGATCCTACAATGAGCAGTTCTTC
TRBJ1-1 | TRBV5-4 | - | - | CASSLWGGAEAFF | TGTGCCAGCAGCTTGTGGGGGGGGGCTGAAGCTTTCTTT
TRBJ1-1 | TRBV27 | TRBD1 | - | CASSLSGGARGGAEAFF | TGTGCCAGCAGTTTATCCGGGGGGGCACGAGGGGGCGCTGAAGCTTTCTTT
TRBJ2-7 | TRBV5-1 | - | - | CASTAGNPAYEQYF | TGCGCCAGTACAGCAGGGAATCCCGCCTACGAGCAGTACTTC
TRBJ2-7 | TRBV18 | TRBD2 | - | CASSPFSSGGSYEQYF | TGTGCCAGCTCACCATTTTCAAGCGGGGGCTCCTACGAGCAGTACTTC
TRBJ1-5 | TRBV12-5 | - | - | CASGLWAQPQHF | TGTGCTAGTGGTTTGTGGGCTCAGCCCCAGCATTTT
TRBJ1-4 | TRBV29-1 | - | - | CSVEGGRDEKLFF | TGCAGCGTTGAGGGGGGGCGTGATGAAAAACTGTTTTTT
TRBJ1-4 | TRBV5-4 | - | - | CASSSSFGGEKLFF | TGTGCCAGCAGCTCTAGTTTCGGGGGGGAAAAACTGTTTTTT
TRBJ2-5 | TRBV2 | TRBD2 | once | CASGLAGGGETQYF | TGTGCCAGCGGGCTAGCGGGGGGAGGAGAGACCCAGTACTTC
TRBJ2-5 | TRBV5-1 | TRBD2 | - | CASSLGLAGGQETQYF | TGCGCCAGCAGCCTGGGACTAGCGGGGGGGCAGGAGACCCAGTACTTC
TRBJ1-2 | TRBV5-1 | - | - | CASSLAGANYGYTF | TGCGCCAGCAGCTTGGCCGGGGCTAACTATGGCTACACCTTC
TRBJ1-6 | TRBV19 | - | - | CASSTSSVTPLHF | TGTGCCAGTAGTACCTCTTCGGTGACACCCCTCCACTTT
TRBJ2-3 | TRBV4-2 | TRBD2 | few | CASSLRTSGTDTQYF | TGTGCCAGCAGCCTTCGGACTAGCGGAACAGATACGCAGTATTTT
TRBJ1-2 | TRBV9 | - | few | CASSVDGGRDTF | TGTGCCAGCAGCGTAGATGGTGGGAGGGACACCTTC
TRBJ2-7 | TRBV14 | - | - | CASSQGLPSSYEQYF | TGTGCCAGCAGTCAAGGGCTACCTAGCTCCTACGAGCAGTACTTC
TRBJ1-1 | TRBV10-3 | - | few | CAISESGGNTEAFF | TGTGCCATCAGTGAGTCAGGAGGGAACACTGAAGCTTTCTTT
TRBJ1-2 | TRBV27 | TRBD1 | - | CASRNDRGHSGYTF | TGTGCCAGCCGGAACGACAGGGGGCATAGTGGCTACACCTTC
TRBJ1-1 | TRBV28 | TRBD1 | - | CASSSQGAPEAFF | TGTGCCAGCAGTTCACAGGGGGCCCCTGAAGCTTTCTTT
TRBJ1-5 | TRBV18 | - | - | CASSPTGHLSNQPQHF | TGTGCCAGCTCACCCACCGGACACTTAAGCAATCAGCCCCAGCATTTT
TRBJ2-7 | TRBV18 | - | - | CASSPLDTGASYEQYF | TGTGCCAGCTCACCACTCGATACGGGAGCCTCCTACGAGCAGTACTTC
TRBJ2-1 | TRBV7-6 | TRBD1 | - | CASSLAETGGHNEQFF | TGTGCCAGCAGCTTAGCGGAGACAGGGGGACACAATGAGCAGTTCTTC
TRBJ2-5 | TRBV9 | TRBD1 | - | CASSARQGGETQYF | TGTGCCAGCAGCGCTAGACAGGGCGGAGAGACCCAGTACTTC
TRBJ1-2 | TRBV19 | - | - | CASSPEEEPSYGYTF | TGTGCCAGTAGTCCTGAGGAGGAACCCTCCTATGGCTACACCTTC
TRBJ2-7 | TRBV5-6 | TRBD1 | few | CASSLDPGGIREQYF | TGTGCCAGCAGCTTGGATCCAGGGGGAATCAGGGAGCAGTACTTC
TRBJ1-2 | TRBV7-9 | TRBD1 | - | CASSGRDREGIGYGYTF | TGTGCCAGCAGCGGCCGGGACAGGGAAGGTATTGGGTATGGCTACACCTTC
TRBJ2-5 | TRBV6-4 | TRBD2 | - | CASSDSYAREGRIETQYF | TGTGCCAGCAGTGACTCCTACGCCCGGGAGGGAAGGATAGAGACCCAGTACTTC
TRBJ2-3 | TRBV6-5 | - | once | CASIWRTDTQYF | TGTGCCAGCATATGGCGCACAGATACGCAGTATTTT
TRBJ1-2 | TRBV6-6 | - | - | CASSGTRNYGYTF | TGTGCCAGCAGTGGTACCAGAAACTATGGCTACACCTTC
TRBJ2-4 | TRBV4-1 | - | - | CASSQGRTTDLAKNIQYF | TGCGCCAGCAGCCAAGGGCGAACAACAGACCTAGCCAAAAACATTCAGTACTTC
TRBJ1-6 | TRBV7-9 | - | - | CASSLGVPGSYNSPLHF | TGTGCCAGCAGCTTAGGGGTCCCAGGCTCCTATAATTCACCCCTCCACTTT
TRBJ1-1 | TRBV11-2 | - | once | CASSRGGDTEAFF | TGTGCCAGCAGTCGGGGGGGGGACACTGAAGCTTTCTTT
TRBJ1-4 | TRBV5-1 | - | - | CASSFQVNEKLFF | TGCGCCAGCAGCTTCCAGGTTAATGAAAAACTGTTTTTT
TRBJ2-7 | TRBV10-3 | - | once | CAIGTHYEQYF | TGTGCCATCGGGACTCACTACGAGCAGTACTTC
TRBJ1-2 | TRBV4-1 | - | - | CASSQETVRSNGYTF | TGCGCCAGCAGCCAAGAAACCGTGCGTTCGAATGGCTACACCTTC
TRBJ1-6 | TRBV10-3 | - | - | CAISELQGYSPLHF | TGTGCCATCAGTGAGTTACAGGGATATTCACCCCTCCACTTT
TRBJ1-2 | TRBV19 | TRBD1 | - | CASSISQGAEGYTF | TGTGCCAGTAGTATCTCCCAGGGGGCGGAGGGCTACACCTTC
TRBJ1-4 | TRBV5-6 | - | - | CASSLSSGDEKLFF | TGTGCCAGCAGCTTGTCCTCAGGGGATGAAAAGCTGTTTTTT
TRBJ1-1 | TRBV10-1 | - | - | CASRGHLNTEAFF | TGCGCCAGCCGAGGACATCTGAACACTGAAGCTTTCTTT
TRBJ1-1 | TRBV5-1 | - | - | CASSPTGPDTEAFF | TGCGCCAGCAGCCCCACAGGGCCTGACACTGAAGCTTTCTTT
TRBJ2-7 | TRBV5-4 | TRBD1 | - | CASSRADRGVYEQYF | TGTGCCAGCAGCCGCGCGGACAGGGGGGTGTACGAGCAGTACTTC